Listed below are T cell receptor beta chains from one sample, sequenced in a study of shared T cell receptors in the human thymus. Sequencing used immunoSEQ multiplex PCR; TCRdb keeps in-frame clones, though not all of them. The table includes roughly 560,000 clones, around 78% detected once. The data were also submitted as part of a second study, on human thymus T cells.

The specimen sequenced was thymocytes. These TCRs come from a boy under two years old with a congenital heart defect. The CDR3 runs from the conserved cysteine through the conserved F or W. The order of the fields is D gene, clone size, V gene, J gene, CDR3 DNA, CDR3 protein. The D gene is left open where the match is weak. For some rows the clone size is stated as once, few or many, or as a class when expanded; others skip it.

.	.	TRBV6-5	TRBJ2-7	TGTGCCAGCAGGTCCTCCCTCTCCTACGAGCAGTACTTC	CASRSSLSYEQYF
TRBD2	once	TRBV4-1	TRBJ2-3	TGCGCCAGCAGCCAAGGCGCCCCGGGACTAGCGGGAGGGACGCAGTATTTT	CASSQGAPGLAGGTQYF
.	.	TRBV6-1	TRBJ1-1	TGTGCCATCCTTCTCCTTAGGGGGAACACTGAAGCTTTCTTT	CAILLLRGNTEAFF
.	.	TRBV12-5	TRBJ2-3	TGTGCTAGTGGTTTTATAAGCACAGATACGCAGTATTTT	CASGFISTDTQYF
TRBD2	.	TRBV7-2	TRBJ2-7	TGTGCCAGCAGCTCTTACGGGGGGGGATCCTACGAGCAGTACTTC	CASSSYGGGSYEQYF
.	.	TRBV7-9	TRBJ2-7	TGTGCCAGCAGCGGCCTTGGGCGGGGCGGCGAGCAGTACTTC	CASSGLGRGGEQYF
TRBD2	.	TRBV10-3	TRBJ2-7	TGTGCCATCAGTTCAAAACTAGCGGGAGGGCCCTACGAGCAGTACTTC	CAISSKLAGGPYEQYF
.	.	TRBV5-1	TRBJ2-3	TGCGCCAGCAGCCTCTTGGGGGGAGATACGCAGTATTTT	CASSLLGGDTQYF
.	.	TRBV7-8	TRBJ1-5	TGTGCCAGCAGCTTAGCCTGGAGGGCGCCTGGCAATCAGCCCCAGCATTTT	CASSLAWRAPGNQPQHF
TRBD1	once	TRBV6-6	TRBJ1-1	TGTGCCAGCAGGGTGGACAGGGCTGCGAGTGAAGCTTTCTTT	CASRVDRAASEAFF
.	.	TRBV30	TRBJ2-3	TGTGCCTGGAGGGTTAACCTAGCCGTCGAGAACACAGATACGCAGTATTTT	CAWRVNLAVENTDTQYF
TRBD2	.	TRBV30	TRBJ2-6	TGTGCCTGGAGCAGGCGACTAGCGGTCTCTGGGGCCAACGTCCTGACTTTC	CAWSRRLAVSGANVLTF
TRBD2	.	TRBV10-3	TRBJ2-1	TGTGCCATCAGTGCAGGGGATAGCGGGATAGGCAATGAGCAGTTCTTC	CAISAGDSGIGNEQFF
TRBD2	.	TRBV6-5	TRBJ2-5	TGTGCCAGCAGAAGGCTAGCGGGACATGAAGAGACCCAGTACTTC	CASRRLAGHEETQYF
.	.	TRBV4-3	TRBJ1-5	TGCGCCAGCAGCCAAGAGCCAGTTAGCAATCAGCCCCAGCATTTT	CASSQEPVSNQPQHF
TRBD2	.	TRBV9	TRBJ2-3	TGTGCCAGCAGCGCTCGGAGCGGGGCAGATACGCAGTATTTT	CASSARSGADTQYF
.	.	TRBV29-1	TRBJ2-7	TGCAGCGTCGGACAGCCATTTTCCTACGAGCAGTACTTC	CSVGQPFSYEQYF
TRBD2	.	TRBV4-2	TRBJ2-7	TGTGCCAGCAGCCTCGGGCTAGCGGGGGGCCCGGGGGAGCAGTACTTC	CASSLGLAGGPGEQYF
TRBD2	.	TRBV14	TRBJ2-7	TGTGCCAGCAGCCAAGACGCCCCCGTGGACGAGCGGGAGGGCGAGCAGTACTTC	CASSQDAPVDEREGEQYF
TRBD1	few	TRBV10-3	TRBJ2-3	TGTGCCATCAGTGAGTCAGGGACAGCCGACCGCACAGATACGCAGTATTTT	CAISESGTADRTDTQYF
TRBD2	.	TRBV2	TRBJ2-4	TGTGCCAGCAGTGAAGGAGTAGCGGGAGGGCGAAAAAACATTCAGTACTTC	CASSEGVAGGRKNIQYF
TRBD1	few	TRBV19	TRBJ1-1	TGTGCCAGTAGACCCCCGAGGGGGCGCGGCGTCACTGAAGCTTTCTTT	CASRPPRGRGVTEAFF
TRBD1	.	TRBV2	TRBJ2-1	TGTGCCAGCAGTACCCGACAGGGCCATCTCAATGAGCAGTTCTTC	CASSTRQGHLNEQFF
.	few	TRBV11-1	TRBJ2-7	TGTGCCAGCAGCCCCCTGGGGGGCGAGCAGTACTTC	CASSPLGGEQYF
TRBD1	.	TRBV5-8	TRBJ2-1	TGTGCCAGCACCGGGACAGGGCACCGGTTCTTC	CASTGTGHRFF
.	.	TRBV4-1	TRBJ2-2	TGCGCCAGCAGCCAAGATCGGCTAGCTGTCGGGGAGCTGTTTTTT	CASSQDRLAVGELFF
.	.	TRBV5-6	TRBJ1-6	TGTGCCAGCAGCTACGTGCATTGCGATTCACCCCTCCACTTT	CASSYVHCDSPLHF
TRBD2	.	TRBV6-1	TRBJ2-2	TGTGCCAGCAGACCGGGGACTAGCGGGACCGGGGAGCTGTTTTTT	CASRPGTSGTGELFF
.	.	TRBV4-2	TRBJ2-7	TGTGCCAGCAGCCGGAGAGGGTCAACAAAGGGAAACTACGAGCAGTACTTC	CASSRRGSTKGNYEQYF
TRBD2	.	TRBV2	TRBJ2-1	TGTGCCAGCAGTGAATCGAGCGGGAGCTACAATGAGCAGTTCTTC	CASSESSGSYNEQFF
.	.	TRBV30	TRBJ2-3	TGTGCCTGGAGGGTAGCGAGAAGCACTAGCACAGATACGCAGTATTTT	CAWRVARSTSTDTQYF
TRBD2	.	TRBV27	TRBJ2-7	TGTGCCAGCAGTCTAACCTCTGGGACTAGCGGCCCCTACGAGCAGTACTTC	CASSLTSGTSGPYEQYF
TRBD2	.	TRBV5-6	TRBJ2-1	TGTGCCAGCAGCTTGCTACTAGCGGGTTACAATGAGCAGTTCTTC	CASSLLLAGYNEQFF
.	.	TRBV19	TRBJ2-7	TGTGCCAGTAGTACGGGGTTGGGCTACGAGCAGTACTTC	CASSTGLGYEQYF
TRBD2	.	TRBV6-5	TRBJ2-1	TGTGCCAGCAGTTCCCAGCTAGCGGGAGGATGGGAGCAGTTCTTC	CASSSQLAGGWEQFF
TRBD2	.	TRBV4-3	TRBJ2-7	TGCGCCAGCAGCCAAGAGGGACTAGCGGGAGCCATCGAGCAGTACTTC	CASSQEGLAGAIEQYF
TRBD2	.	TRBV7-9	TRBJ2-2	TGTGCCAGCAGCGTTCCTCCCGGGACTAGCGGGGGGAACACCGGGGAGCTGTTTTTT	CASSVPPGTSGGNTGELFF
.	once	TRBV15	TRBJ2-5	TGTGCCACCAGCCGACAACAGGGTCCCTCTCATGGGGAGACCCAGTACTTC	CATSRQQGPSHGETQYF
TRBD2	.	TRBV11-2	TRBJ2-5	TGTGCCAGCAGCCAACCTCCTGTACTAGCGGGAAGGTTGGTCCAGTACTTC	CASSQPPVLAGRLVQYF
TRBD2	.	TRBV27	TRBJ2-5	TGTGCCAGCAGTTGGGTTAGCGGGAGGGGAGAGACCCAGTACTTC	CASSWVSGRGETQYF
.	.	TRBV29-1	TRBJ1-1	TGCAGCGTGCTAAACTCCAGGGGTGAAGCTTTCTTT	CSVLNSRGEAFF
TRBD1	.	TRBV11-3	TRBJ2-5	TGTGCCAGCAGCCAACAGGGGGGTATAGAGACCCAGTACTTC	CASSQQGGIETQYF